This entry features one T cell receptor beta chain sequence. Trimming pared 4 bases from V and 4 bases from J, leaving 20 bases between. CDR3 length: 16 residues. The germline gives CDR1 SGDLS, CDR2 YYNGEE. The record originates from a study of blood T cell repertoires in COVID-19. Seattle participants joined during active infection and were tracked over time. Authors' processing steps: Amplification of reference gene primers provided the estimated nucleated cell counts. Some clones are missing from TCRdb's copy, which holds only in-frame ones; the method was immunoSEQ multiplex PCR. V and J calls and clone size follow that table, whereas D and trimming were derived from the DNA. This table has roughly 180,000 clones, more than 80% appearing once.

The chain employs TRBV9 and TRBJ2-5, with D possibly being TRBD1 (6 bases). Sequenced sample: peripheral blood. This TCR derives from a woman in her thirties or forties with COVID-19, enrolled during active disease. CDR3 amino acids: CASSIRGWGRGETQYF. CDR3 nucleotides: TGTGCCAGCAGCATTCGAGGGTGGGGCAGGGGAGAGACCCAGTACTTC.